The clone carrying this T cell receptor beta chain came up a few times. Its antigen is not identified. V lost 5 bases, J lost 6 bases, and 13 bases stayed unmatched. The CDR3 is made up of 15 amino acids. Germline V gives CDR1 SGHTA, CDR2 FQGNSA. The data were taken from a study of CD8 T cells in ankylosing spondylitis. Study-wide results and limits: A TCR beta motif of about 8 highly homologous variants seemed to mark ankylosing spondylitis blood. Disease-associated clones were CD8+ and fairly uncommon in peripheral blood.

Quantitative 5'-RACE was performed with molecular barcodes, and it yielded the TCR beta libraries. In TCRdb, the 5' RACE reads were re-called with MiXCR into one record per CDR3 protein. Of some 840,000 distinct CDR3 sequences in the sample, about an eighth were seen once. The sequenced sample was blood, either unsorted or a sorted T cell fraction (not recorded which). The TCR was taken from a male donor with ankylosing spondylitis. The chain links TRBV7-2 to TRBJ2-7; 7 bases are shared with TRBD2. DNA of the CDR3: TGTGCCAGCAGCGGGGAATGGGGCGGGAGACCCGAGCAGTACTTC. It specifies CASSGEWGGRPEQYF.